This TCR beta chain was sequenced for a study of glioma-infiltrating T cells. Study-wide findings and caveats: Only very few CDR3 sequences appeared in both tissue and blood. Tissue-blood divergence was below expectation in non-neoplastic patients, above in gliomas.

Amplification of TCR alpha and beta CDR3 regions from RNA used iRepertoire nested multiplex PCR. One-step reverse transcription and amplification started from roughly 100-400 ng of tissue mRNA or PBMC total RNA. Using its own MiXCR run on the multiplex PCR reads, TCRdb lists one record per CDR3 protein. The sample yields over 120,000 distinct CDR3 sequences, around 40% seen once. Points on this clonotype: Its antigen remains unidentified.

The CDR3 runs to 15 residues. Germline assignment: CDR1 DFQATT and CDR2 SNEGSKA (reference sequence). Trimming took 1 base from V and 3 from J, leaving 16 bases between them. The V and J genes are TRBV20-1 and TRBJ2-7; D possibly matches TRBD1 or TRBD2 (6 bases each). The origin of this receptor is a human donor with low-grade glioma or glioblastoma, undergoing nonglioma brain surgery, or in good health (not recorded which). Sequenced sample: glioma tissue, nonneoplastic brain tissue, or PBMCs (not recorded which). The CDR3 DNA is TGCAGTGCTAGAGCGACAGGAGGGCTCAACTACGAGCAGTACTTC. Amino acids: CSARATGGLNYEQYF.